This is a list of T cell receptor beta chains from one sample in a study of control samples from healthy donors and cancer patients. Profiling relied on immunoSEQ multiplex PCR, and the TCRdb table lists in-frame clones only, not all of them. The data contain roughly 220,000 clones, over 90% of them seen just once; the ten biggest clones take up roughly 1.6%. The sample was blood. Receptors originate from a man aged 50 to 59 in good health. Each CDR3 is given with its conserved first and last residue. A D gene is named only where the DNA matches it firmly. Some rows mark clone size as missing; the rest say once, few, many or name a class of expanded clone.

clone size	J gene	D gene	V gene	CDR3 protein	CDR3 DNA
once	TRBJ2-2	NA	TRBV7-9	CASSAQGYTGELFF	TGTGCCAGCAGCGCCCAGGGTTACACCGGGGAGCTGTTTTTT
NA	TRBJ1-1	NA	TRBV10-3	CAISLEGNTEAFF	TGTGCCATCAGCCTCGAAGGGAACACTGAAGCTTTCTTT
NA	TRBJ1-5	TRBD1	TRBV28	CASRRQGMQPQHF	TGTGCCAGCAGAAGACAGGGGATGCAGCCCCAGCATTTT
NA	TRBJ2-1	TRBD2	TRBV2	CASRTSGGAVSKSYNEQFF	TGTGCCAGCAGGACTAGCGGGGGGGCTGTGTCAAAGTCCTACAATGAGCAGTTCTTC
NA	TRBJ1-4	NA	TRBV11-2	CASRSSRTGINEKLFF	TGTGCCAGCAGATCTTCGCGGACGGGGATTAATGAAAAACTGTTTTTT
NA	TRBJ2-7	NA	TRBV27	CASSFQGPYEQYF	TGTGCCAGCAGTTTTCAGGGGCCCTACGAGCAGTACTTC
NA	TRBJ2-2	NA	TRBV19	CASRTGTGELFF	TGTGCCAGTAGGACAGGCACCGGGGAGCTGTTTTTT
NA	TRBJ2-6	NA	TRBV4-3	CASSQAVSGSGANVLTF	TGCGCCAGCAGCCAAGCGGTTTCCGGCTCTGGGGCCAACGTCCTGACTTTC
NA	TRBJ2-7	TRBD2	TRBV7-2	CASSRTSGGVYEQYF	TGTGCCAGCAGCCGGACTAGCGGGGGAGTCTACGAGCAGTACTTC
NA	TRBJ2-1	TRBD1	TRBV7-2	CASSLDDRGRREQFF	TGTGCCAGCAGCTTAGATGACAGGGGGCGGCGTGAGCAGTTCTTC
NA	TRBJ1-5	NA	TRBV5-1	CASSLGLNSNQPQHF	TGCGCCAGCAGCTTGGGGCTCAATAGCAATCAGCCCCAGCATTTT
NA	TRBJ1-1	NA	TRBV7-2	CASSFLTANTEAFF	TGTGCCAGCAGCTTCCTGACAGCGAACACTGAAGCTTTCTTT
NA	TRBJ2-7	NA	TRBV5-8	CASSPYSTYEQYF	TGTGCCAGCAGTCCCTACAGTACCTACGAGCAGTACTTC
NA	TRBJ1-1	NA	TRBV5-1	CASSLTGARGNTEAFF	TGCGCCAGCAGCCTAACAGGTGCACGCGGGAACACTGAGGCTTTCTTT
NA	TRBJ1-2	NA	TRBV6-5	CASSYWGTARGYTF	TGTGCCAGCAGTTACTGGGGGACGGCCCGAGGCTACACCTTC
NA	TRBJ1-4	NA	TRBV2	CASSGGQYEKLFF	TGTGCCAGCAGTGGAGGACAGTATGAAAAACTGTTTTTT
NA	TRBJ1-4	TRBD1	TRBV2	CASRARQGTNEKLFF	TGTGCCAGCAGGGCAAGACAGGGGACTAATGAAAAACTGTTTTTT
NA	TRBJ1-2	NA	TRBV7-9	CASSLERADGYTF	TGTGCCAGCAGCTTAGAGAGGGCGGATGGCTACACCTTC
NA	TRBJ1-3	NA	TRBV6-5	CASSYGRDSGNTIYF	TGTGCCAGCAGTTACGGCAGGGACTCTGGAAACACCATATATTTT
NA	TRBJ1-2	NA	TRBV29-1	CSVGKLADNYGYTF	TGCAGCGTCGGTAAACTGGCGGATAACTATGGCTACACCTTC
NA	TRBJ1-2	NA	TRBV28	CASSSLGRLPVLGYTF	TGTGCCAGCAGTTCCCTCGGACGGCTCCCCGTCCTTGGCTACACCTTC
NA	TRBJ2-6	NA	TRBV5-5	CASSLEASGANVLTF	TGTGCCAGCAGCTTGGAGGCGTCTGGGGCCAACGTCCTGACTTTC
NA	TRBJ1-2	NA	TRBV7-2	CASSLYREGYTF	TGTGCCAGCAGCTTGTACAGGGAGGGCTACACCTTC
NA	TRBJ2-5	NA	TRBV11-2	CASSLVSPETQYF	TGTGCCAGCAGCCTAGTATCCCCCGAGACCCAGTACTTC
NA	TRBJ1-2	NA	TRBV7-9	CASSLESGYTF	TGTGCCAGCAGCTTAGAATCGGGCTACACCTTC
NA	TRBJ1-5	TRBD1	TRBV7-9	CASSLGDSGNQPQHF	TGTGCCAGCAGCTTAGGGGACAGTGGCAATCAGCCCCAGCATTTT
NA	TRBJ1-4	TRBD1	TRBV18	CASSPASDRLSEKLFF	TGTGCCAGCTCACCGGCATCGGACAGGTTATCTGAAAAACTGTTTTTT
NA	TRBJ1-6	NA	TRBV10-3	CAIRDREGDSPLHF	TGTGCCATCAGGGACAGAGAAGGGGACTCACCCCTCCACTTT
NA	TRBJ1-1	NA	TRBV5-4	CASSPPGGGNTEAFF	TGTGCCAGCAGCCCCCCGGGGGGTGGGAACACTGAAGCTTTCTTT
once	TRBJ2-7	NA	TRBV12-3/TRBV12-4	CASSPQPGQYF	TGTGCCAGCAGCCCCCAACCTGGGCAGTACTTC
NA	TRBJ1-6	NA	TRBV5-1	CASGLLSANSPLHF	TGCGCCAGCGGACTCCTCTCGGCAAATTCACCCCTCCACTTT
once	TRBJ1-1	NA	TRBV28	CASSLSGRWTEAFF	TGTGCCAGCAGTTTATCAGGGAGGTGGACTGAAGCTTTCTTT
NA	TRBJ1-4	TRBD1	TRBV7-2	CASSPWDRMTEKLFF	TGTGCCAGCAGCCCCTGGGACAGGATGACTGAAAAACTGTTTTTT
NA	TRBJ1-6	NA	TRBV18	CASSSGGKDSPLHF	TGTGCCAGCTCCTCCGGGGGCAAGGATTCACCCCTCCACTTT
NA	TRBJ1-6	NA	TRBV5-4	CASSLGYQHNSPLHF	TGTGCCAGCAGCTTGGGCTATCAACATAATTCACCCCTCCACTTT
NA	TRBJ1-5	TRBD1	TRBV7-9	CASSLASGTGVNQPQHF	TGTGCCAGCAGCTTAGCAAGCGGGACAGGGGTCAATCAGCCCCAGCATTTT
NA	TRBJ1-3	TRBD1	TRBV19	CASRTTGVGNTIYF	TGTGCCAGTAGGACCACAGGGGTCGGAAACACCATATATTTT
NA	TRBJ1-5	TRBD1	TRBV24-1	CATSDTQTGTSQPQHF	TGTGCCACCAGTGACACACAGACAGGGACCAGTCAGCCCCAGCATTTT
NA	TRBJ2-1	NA	TRBV18	CASSSITEQFF	TGTGCCAGCTCATCAATCACTGAGCAGTTCTTC
few	TRBJ2-7	NA	TRBV7-2	CASSLEATTYEQYF	TGTGCCAGCAGCTTAGAGGCTACGACCTACGAGCAGTACTTC
NA	TRBJ1-1	TRBD1	TRBV3-1/TRBV3-2	CASSQETGGIAEAFF	TGTGCCAGCAGCCAAGAAACAGGGGGCATCGCTGAAGCTTTCTTT
NA	TRBJ2-2	TRBD2	TRBV24-1	CATSEPSGNTGELFF	TGTGCCACCAGTGAACCTAGCGGCAACACCGGGGAGCTGTTTTTT
few	TRBJ1-2	NA	TRBV2	CASSEVPVGYTF	TGTGCCAGCAGTGAGGTCCCGGTCGGCTACACCTTC
few	TRBJ2-1	NA	TRBV2	CASSEGYNEQFF	TGTGCCAGCAGTGAAGGCTACAATGAGCAGTTCTTC
NA	TRBJ1-2	NA	TRBV6-5	CASSPTTLYGYTF	TGTGCCAGCAGTCCGACAACCCTCTATGGCTACACCTTC
NA	TRBJ2-1	TRBD2	TRBV6-5	CASSYAGGLYNEQFF	TGTGCCAGCAGTTACGCGGGGGGGTTGTACAATGAGCAGTTCTTC
NA	TRBJ1-3	NA	TRBV10-2	CASNNRVQNDGNTIYF	TGCGCCAGCAATAATAGGGTACAGAATGATGGAAACACCATATATTTT
NA	TRBJ1-1	NA	TRBV2	CASTQALMNTEAFF	TGTGCCAGCACCCAGGCCCTCATGAACACTGAAGCTTTCTTT
NA	TRBJ1-1	NA	TRBV24-1	CATSVMANTLNTEAFF	TGTGCCACCAGTGTGATGGCAAACACACTGAACACTGAAGCTTTCTTT
NA	TRBJ1-4	TRBD1	TRBV5-5	CASSLETGQREKLFF	TGTGCCAGCAGCTTAGAAACGGGACAGCGAGAAAAACTGTTTTTT
NA	TRBJ2-7	NA	TRBV7-2	CASSSRGTPVYEQYF	TGTGCCAGCAGCTCCCGGGGGACTCCCGTTTACGAGCAGTACTTC
NA	TRBJ1-1	NA	TRBV7-9	CASSLGGDTEAFF	TGTGCCAGCAGCTTAGGTGGAGACACTGAAGCTTTCTTT
once	TRBJ1-5	NA	TRBV9	CASSVAGDNQPQHF	TGTGCCAGCAGCGTGGCGGGCGACAATCAGCCCCAGCATTTT